The T cell receptor (beta chain) described here comes from a study of blood T cell repertoires in COVID-19. Across the study: Italy, Spain and the United States were the sources of the convalescent and acute COVID-19 samples. From T cells, B-cell-depleted T cells, or PBMCs came the material, which was cDNA or gDNA.

In the original analysis: Nucleated cell counts were estimated from reference gene primer amplification. Measured with immunoSEQ multiplex PCR; TCRdb has only the in-frame clones, and not every one. V and J calls and clone size are copied from that table; D and trimming were computed from the DNA. This table has about 99,000 clones, 70% to 90% appearing once. Trimming shortened V by 4 bases and J by 3 bases, and 20 bases separated the two germline ends. CDR1 SGHDT and CDR2 YYEEEE come from the germline V gene. This CDR3 region has 16 residues. The sequence derives from a woman aged 55-75 years in a cohort sampled during active or convalescent COVID-19. Sequencing used peripheral blood. V gene TRBV5-6 combines with J gene TRBJ2-7; a weak D match, TRBD2 (5 bases). The CDR3 spells CASSPMGNPGVYEQYF. DNA for the CDR3: TGTGCCAGCAGCCCTATGGGGAACCCCGGGGTCTACGAGCAGTACTTC. Full variable domain (outside the CDR3, taken from reference TRBV5-6 and TRBJ2-7): DAGVTQSPTHLIKTRGQQVTLRCSPKSGHDTVSWYQQALGQGPQFIFQYYEEEERQRGNFPDRFSGHQFPNYSSELNVNALLLGDSALYLCASSPMGNPGVYEQYFGPGTRLTVT.